This T cell receptor (beta chain) was documented in a study of regulatory T cells in long-lasting Graves disease. Study-level points and caveats: Peripheral blood was the sole material, not thyroid tissue. Limited samples may have lowered accuracy.

Stated time point: persistent/refractory GD, antithyroid drugs over 5 years with positive TRAb. After RNA was extracted from PBMCs, the TCR library was made from it. Patients with Graves' disease were diagnosed by American Thyroid Association guidelines. As a group, patients came from one endocrinology department in Xi'an, China. Worth noting for this clonotype: Its antigen is not identified.

Arm-PCR of CDR3 regions and iRepertoire HTBI primers were the basis on which TCR beta libraries were built. MiXCR, run by TCRdb on the multiplex PCR reads, gives a single entry per CDR3 protein. This sample has a few hundred thousand distinct CDR3 sequences, with more than 20% found just once. The sample was peripheral blood mononuclear cells (PBMCs), taken when the disease was refractory, from a patient treated with antithyroid drugs. The clonotype originates from a woman in her forties with Graves disease.

This CDR3 is CASSSRGGDTGELFF. CDR3 nucleotides: TGTGCCAGCTCCTCGAGGGGGGGGGACACCGGGGAGCTGTTTTTT. This chain joins TRBV6-4 and TRBJ2-2, with D perhaps matching TRBD2 (7 bases). The CDR3 runs to 15 residues. V dropped 8 bases and J dropped 3 bases, with 16 bases sitting between them. Germline-derived CDR1 and CDR2 are MRHNA and SNTAGT.